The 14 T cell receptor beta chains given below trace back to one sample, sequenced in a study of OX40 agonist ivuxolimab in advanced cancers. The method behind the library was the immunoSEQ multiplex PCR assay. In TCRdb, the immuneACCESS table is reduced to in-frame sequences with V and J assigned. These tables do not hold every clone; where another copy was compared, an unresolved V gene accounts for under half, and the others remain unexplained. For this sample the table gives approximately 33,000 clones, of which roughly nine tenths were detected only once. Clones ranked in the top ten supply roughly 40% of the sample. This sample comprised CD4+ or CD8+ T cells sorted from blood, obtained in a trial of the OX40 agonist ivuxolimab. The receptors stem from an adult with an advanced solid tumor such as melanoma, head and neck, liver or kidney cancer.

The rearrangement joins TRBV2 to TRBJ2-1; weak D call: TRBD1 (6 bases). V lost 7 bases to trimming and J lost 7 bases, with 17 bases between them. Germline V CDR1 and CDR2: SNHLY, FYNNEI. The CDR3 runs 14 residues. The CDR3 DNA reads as TGTGCCAGCATTCAGGGGTTTATGGGGAATGAGCAGTTCTTC. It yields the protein CASIQGFMGNEQFF.

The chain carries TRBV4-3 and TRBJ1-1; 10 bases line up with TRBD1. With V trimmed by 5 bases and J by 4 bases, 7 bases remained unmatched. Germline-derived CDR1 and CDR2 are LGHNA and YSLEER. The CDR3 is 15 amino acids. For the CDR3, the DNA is TGCGCCAGCAGCTCGTCGACAGGGGGCGGCACTGAAGCTTTCTTT. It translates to CASSSSTGGGTEAFF.

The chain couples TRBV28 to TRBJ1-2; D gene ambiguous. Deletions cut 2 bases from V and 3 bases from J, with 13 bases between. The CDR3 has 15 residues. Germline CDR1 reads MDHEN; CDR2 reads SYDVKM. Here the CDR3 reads CASSLARAQHYGYTF. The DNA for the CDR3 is TGTGCCAGCAGTTTAGCCCGAGCCCAACACTATGGCTACACCTTC.

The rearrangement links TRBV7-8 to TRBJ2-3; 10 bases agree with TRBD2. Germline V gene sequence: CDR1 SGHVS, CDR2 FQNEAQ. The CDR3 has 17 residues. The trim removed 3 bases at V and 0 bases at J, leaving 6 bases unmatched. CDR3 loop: CASSFPTSGESTDTQYF. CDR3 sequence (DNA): TGTGCCAGCAGCTTCCCAACTAGCGGGGAAAGCACAGATACGCAGTATTTT. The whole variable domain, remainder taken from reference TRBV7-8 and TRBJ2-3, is GAGVSQSPRYKVAKRGQDVALRCDPISGHVSLFWYQQALGQGPEFLTYFQNEAQLDKSGLPSDRFFAERPEGSVSTLKIQRTQQEDSAVYLCASSFPTSGESTDTQYFGPGTRLTVL.

In DNA, the CDR3 is TGTGCCAGCAGTGGGACAGGGGCAACTAATGAAAAACTGTTTTTT. Its protein product is CASSGTGATNEKLFF. The genes are TRBV6-5 and TRBJ1-4; TRBD1 agrees at 10 bases. The CDR3 runs to 15 residues. CDR1 is MNHEY and CDR2 is SVGAGI in the germline V gene. V trimming: 5 bases; J trimming: 0 bases; junction bases outside the gene matches: 0.

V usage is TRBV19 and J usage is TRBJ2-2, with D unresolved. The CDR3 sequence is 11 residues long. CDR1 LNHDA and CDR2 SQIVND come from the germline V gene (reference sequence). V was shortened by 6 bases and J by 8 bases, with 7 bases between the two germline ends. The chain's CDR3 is CASRMVGELFF. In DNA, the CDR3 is TGTGCCAGTAGGATGGTAGGGGAGCTGTTTTTT. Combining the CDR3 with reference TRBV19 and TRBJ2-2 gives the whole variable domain DGGITQSPKYLFRKEGQNVTLSCEQNLNHDAMYWYRQDPGQGLRLIYYSQIVNDFQKGDIAEGYSVSREKKESFPLTVTSAQKNPTAFYLCASRMVGELFFGEGSRLTVL.

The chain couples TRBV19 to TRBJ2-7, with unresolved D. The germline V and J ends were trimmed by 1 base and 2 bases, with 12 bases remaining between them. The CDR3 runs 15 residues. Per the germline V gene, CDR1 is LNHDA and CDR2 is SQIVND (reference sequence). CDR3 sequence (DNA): TGTGCCAGTAGTATAGGTTATGGGGAAACCTACGAGCAGTACTTC. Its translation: CASSIGYGETYEQYF.

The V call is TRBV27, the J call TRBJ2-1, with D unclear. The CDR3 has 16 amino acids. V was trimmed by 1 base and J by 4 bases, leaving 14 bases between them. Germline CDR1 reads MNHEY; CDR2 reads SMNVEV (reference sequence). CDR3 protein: CASSLFAVSDYNEQFF. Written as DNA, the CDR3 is TGTGCCAGCAGTTTATTTGCCGTGTCGGATTACAATGAGCAGTTCTTC.

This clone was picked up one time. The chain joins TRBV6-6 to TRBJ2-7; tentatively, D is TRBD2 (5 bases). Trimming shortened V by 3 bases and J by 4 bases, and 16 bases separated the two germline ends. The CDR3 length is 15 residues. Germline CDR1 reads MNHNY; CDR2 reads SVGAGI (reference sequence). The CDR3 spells CASSYWSEGSYEQYF. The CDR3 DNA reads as TGTGCCAGCAGTTATTGGAGCGAGGGAAGTTACGAGCAGTACTTC.

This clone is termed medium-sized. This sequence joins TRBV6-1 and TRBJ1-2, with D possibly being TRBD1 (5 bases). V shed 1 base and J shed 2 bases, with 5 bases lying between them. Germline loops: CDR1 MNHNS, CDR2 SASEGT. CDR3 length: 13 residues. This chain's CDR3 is CASSEGDNYGYTF. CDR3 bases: TGTGCCAGCAGTGAAGGGGACAACTATGGCTACACCTTC.

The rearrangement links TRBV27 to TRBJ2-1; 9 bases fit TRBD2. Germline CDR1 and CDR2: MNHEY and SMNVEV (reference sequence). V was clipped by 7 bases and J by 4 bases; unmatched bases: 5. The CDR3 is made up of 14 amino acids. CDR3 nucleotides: TGTGCCAGCATTGGTCTAGCGGGGTACAATGAGCAGTTCTTC. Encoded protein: CASIGLAGYNEQFF.

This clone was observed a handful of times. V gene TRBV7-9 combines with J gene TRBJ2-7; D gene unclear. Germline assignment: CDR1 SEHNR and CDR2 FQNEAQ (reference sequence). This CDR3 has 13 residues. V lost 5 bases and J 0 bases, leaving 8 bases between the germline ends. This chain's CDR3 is CASSPSLSYEQYF. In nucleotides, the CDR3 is TGTGCCAGCAGCCCATCCCTCTCCTACGAGCAGTACTTC.

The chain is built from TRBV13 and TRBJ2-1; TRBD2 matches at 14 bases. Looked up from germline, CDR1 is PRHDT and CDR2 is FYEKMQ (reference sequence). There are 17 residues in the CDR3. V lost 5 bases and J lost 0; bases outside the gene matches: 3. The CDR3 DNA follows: TGTGCCAGCAGCCCCGGGACTAGCGGGAGCTCCTACAATGAGCAGTTCTTC. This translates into CASSPGTSGSSYNEQFF.

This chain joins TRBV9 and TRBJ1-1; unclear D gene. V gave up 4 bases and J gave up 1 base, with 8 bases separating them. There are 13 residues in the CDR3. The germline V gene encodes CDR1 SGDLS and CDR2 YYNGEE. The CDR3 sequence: CASSTSENTEAFF. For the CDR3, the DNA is TGTGCCAGCAGCACTTCGGAGAACACTGAAGCTTTCTTT.